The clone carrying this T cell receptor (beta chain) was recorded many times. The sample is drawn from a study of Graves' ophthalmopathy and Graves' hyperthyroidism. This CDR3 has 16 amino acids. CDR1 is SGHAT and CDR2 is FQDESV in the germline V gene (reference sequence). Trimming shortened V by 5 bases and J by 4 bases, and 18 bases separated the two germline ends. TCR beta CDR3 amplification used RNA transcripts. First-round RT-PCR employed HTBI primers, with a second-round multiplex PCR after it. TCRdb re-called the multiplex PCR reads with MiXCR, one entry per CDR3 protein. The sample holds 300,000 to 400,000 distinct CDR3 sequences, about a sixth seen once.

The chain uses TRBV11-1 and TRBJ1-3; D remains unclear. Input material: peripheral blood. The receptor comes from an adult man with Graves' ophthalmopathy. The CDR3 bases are TGTGCCAGCAGCCCCCCGGGGTTAAACGGAGGAAACACCATATATTTT. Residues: CASSPPGLNGGNTIYF.